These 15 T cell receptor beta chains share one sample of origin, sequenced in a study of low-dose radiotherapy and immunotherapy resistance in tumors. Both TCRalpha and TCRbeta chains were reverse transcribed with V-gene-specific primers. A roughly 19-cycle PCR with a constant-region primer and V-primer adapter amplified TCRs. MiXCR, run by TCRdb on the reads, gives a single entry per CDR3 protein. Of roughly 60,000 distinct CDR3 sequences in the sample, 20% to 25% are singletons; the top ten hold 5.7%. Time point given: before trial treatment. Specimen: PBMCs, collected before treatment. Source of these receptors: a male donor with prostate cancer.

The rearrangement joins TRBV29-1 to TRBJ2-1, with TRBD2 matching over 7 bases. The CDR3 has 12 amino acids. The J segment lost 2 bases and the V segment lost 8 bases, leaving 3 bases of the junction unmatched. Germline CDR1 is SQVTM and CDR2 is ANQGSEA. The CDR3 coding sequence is TGCAGCCTAGCGGAGACCTACAATGAGCAGTTCTTC. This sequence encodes CSLAETYNEQFF.

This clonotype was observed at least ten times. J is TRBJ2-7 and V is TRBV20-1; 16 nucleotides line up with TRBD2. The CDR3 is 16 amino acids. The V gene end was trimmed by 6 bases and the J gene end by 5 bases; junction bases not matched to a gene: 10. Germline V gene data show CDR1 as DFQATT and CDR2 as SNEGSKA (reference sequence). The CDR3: CSAPGLAGGPRHEQYF. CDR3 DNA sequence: TGCAGTGCACCGGGACTAGCGGGAGGGCCTAGGCACGAGCAGTACTTC.

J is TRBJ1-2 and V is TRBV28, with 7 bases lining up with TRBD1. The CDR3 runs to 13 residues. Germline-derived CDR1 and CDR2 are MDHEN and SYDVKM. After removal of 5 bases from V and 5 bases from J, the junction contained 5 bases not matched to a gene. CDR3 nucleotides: TGTGCCAGCAGTATACAGGGGCGGTATGGCTACACCTTC. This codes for CASSIQGRYGYTF.

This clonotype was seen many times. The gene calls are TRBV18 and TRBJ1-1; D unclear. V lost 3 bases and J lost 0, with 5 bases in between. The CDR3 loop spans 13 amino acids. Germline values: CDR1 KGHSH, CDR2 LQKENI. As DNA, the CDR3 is TGTGCCAGCTCACCGGGTCTGAACACTGAAGCTTTCTTT. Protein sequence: CASSPGLNTEAFF.

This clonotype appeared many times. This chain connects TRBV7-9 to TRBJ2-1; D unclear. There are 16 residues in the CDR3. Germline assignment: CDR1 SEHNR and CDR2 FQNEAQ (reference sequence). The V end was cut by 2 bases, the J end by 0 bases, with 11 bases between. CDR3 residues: CASSLFSTGSYNEQFF. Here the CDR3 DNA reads TGTGCCAGCAGCTTATTTTCGACGGGCTCCTACAATGAGCAGTTCTTC.

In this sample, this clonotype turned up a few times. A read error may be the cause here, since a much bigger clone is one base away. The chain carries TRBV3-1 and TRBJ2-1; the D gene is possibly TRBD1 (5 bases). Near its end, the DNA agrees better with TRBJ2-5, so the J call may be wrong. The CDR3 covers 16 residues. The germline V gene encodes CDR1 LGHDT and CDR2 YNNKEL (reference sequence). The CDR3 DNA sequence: TGTGCCAGCAGCCAAGTTTTACAGGAACCTCAAGAGACCCAGTACTTC. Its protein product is CASSQVLQEPQETQYF.

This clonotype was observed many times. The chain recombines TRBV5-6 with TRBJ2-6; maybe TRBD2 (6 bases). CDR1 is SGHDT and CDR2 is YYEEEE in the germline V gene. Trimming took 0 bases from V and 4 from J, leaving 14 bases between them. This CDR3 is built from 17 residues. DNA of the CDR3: TGTGCCAGCAGCTTGGGACGCTTCGCGGGGGGGGCCAACGTCCTGACTTTC. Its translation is CASSLGRFAGGANVLTF.

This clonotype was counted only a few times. CDR3 in amino acids: CASIHRGGNEKLFF. CDR3 in DNA: TGTGCCAGCATCCACAGGGGCGGAAATGAAAAACTGTTTTTT. This chain connects TRBV7-9 to TRBJ1-4, with TRBD1 matching 7 bases. CDR3 length: 14 residues. CDR1 SEHNR and CDR2 FQNEAQ come from the germline V gene (reference sequence). The V gene end was trimmed by 7 bases and the J gene end by 5 bases; junction bases not matched to a gene: 7.

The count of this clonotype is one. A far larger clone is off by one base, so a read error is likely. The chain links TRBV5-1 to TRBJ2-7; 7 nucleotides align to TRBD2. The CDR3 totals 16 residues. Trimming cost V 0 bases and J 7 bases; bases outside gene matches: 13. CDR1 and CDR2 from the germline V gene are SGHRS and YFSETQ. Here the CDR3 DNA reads TGCGCCAGCAGCTTGGCCGGGCTAGCGGAGTACAATGAGCAGTACTTC. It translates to CASSLAGLAEYNEQYF.

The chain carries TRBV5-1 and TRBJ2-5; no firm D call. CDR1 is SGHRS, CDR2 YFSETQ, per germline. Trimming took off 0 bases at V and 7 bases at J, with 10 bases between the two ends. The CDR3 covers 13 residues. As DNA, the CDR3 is TGCGCCAGCAGCTTGGAAAGTGGCGTGACCCAGTACTTC. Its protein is CASSLESGVTQYF.

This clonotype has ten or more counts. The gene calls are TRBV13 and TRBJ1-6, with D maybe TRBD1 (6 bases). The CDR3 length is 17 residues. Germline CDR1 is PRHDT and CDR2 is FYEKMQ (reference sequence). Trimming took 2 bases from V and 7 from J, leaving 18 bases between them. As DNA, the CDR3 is TGTGCCAGCAGCTTAAGATCTGGGGGGGCGCGGAATTCACCCCTCCACTTT. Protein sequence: CASSLRSGGARNSPLHF. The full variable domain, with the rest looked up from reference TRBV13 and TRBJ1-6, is AAGVIQSPRHLIKEKRETATLKCYPIPRHDTVYWYQQGPGQDPQFLISFYEKMQSDKGSIPDRFSAQQFSDYHSELNMSSLELGDSALYFCASSLRSGGARNSPLHFGNGTRLTVT.

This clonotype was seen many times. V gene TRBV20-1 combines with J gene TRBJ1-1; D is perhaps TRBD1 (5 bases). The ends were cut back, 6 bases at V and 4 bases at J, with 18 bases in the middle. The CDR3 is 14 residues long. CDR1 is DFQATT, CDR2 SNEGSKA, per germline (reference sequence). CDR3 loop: CSALRGASGTEAFF. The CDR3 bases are TGCAGTGCCCTCCGTGGGGCCAGCGGCACTGAAGCTTTCTTT.

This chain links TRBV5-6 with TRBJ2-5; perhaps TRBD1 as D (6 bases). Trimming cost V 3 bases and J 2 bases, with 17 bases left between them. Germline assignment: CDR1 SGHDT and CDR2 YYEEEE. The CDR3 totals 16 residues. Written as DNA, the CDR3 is TGTGCCAGCAGCTGGGGGCTGCAGGGTCAGCAAGAGACCCAGTACTTC. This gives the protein CASSWGLQGQQETQYF.

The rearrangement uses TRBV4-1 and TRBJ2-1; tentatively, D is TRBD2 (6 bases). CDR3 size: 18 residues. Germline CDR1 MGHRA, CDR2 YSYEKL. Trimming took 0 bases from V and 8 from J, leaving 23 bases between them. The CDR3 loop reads CASSQEIIVGGVKDEQFF. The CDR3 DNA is TGCGCCAGCAGCCAAGAAATTATAGTGGGCGGGGTCAAGGATGAGCAGTTCTTC.

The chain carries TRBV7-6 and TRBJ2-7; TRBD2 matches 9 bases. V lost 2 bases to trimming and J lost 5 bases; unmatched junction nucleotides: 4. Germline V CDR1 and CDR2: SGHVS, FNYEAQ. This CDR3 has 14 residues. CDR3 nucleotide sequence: TGTGCCAGCAGCTTAAGAGTAGCGGGAGACGAGCAGTACTTC. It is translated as CASSLRVAGDEQYF.